This TCR beta chain is from a study of blood T cell repertoires in COVID-19 (dated by TCRdb to 2020 to 2021). Turning to the overall study: Samples covering the acute and convalescent phases of COVID-19 were provided by collaborators in the United States, Italy and Spain. The material from the prospective study consisted of cDNA or gDNA derived from T cells, B-cell-depleted T cells, or PBMCs. Deeply sampled blood TCRbeta repertoires from subjects exposed to, actively infected with, or recovered from COVID-19 were included in the dataset. The repertoires were released in a freely available public database intended as a resource for research on the immune response to SARS-CoV-2. Samples were obtained from the ongoing ImmuneRACE study (first 160 participants) and from 1,254 subjects provided by 6 global collaborators. A de-identified subject ID, COVID-19 status, age in years and sex were almost always included in the sample metadata. HLA class I and class II types, where available, came from metadata supplied by the sample provider rather than from assay-based typing.

TCRbeta CDR3 regions were amplified from genomic DNA using the immunoSEQ Assay, a bias-controlled multiplex PCR. For the original study's pipeline: The number of nucleated cells in each sample was estimated by amplification of reference gene primers within the assay. To quantify the absolute abundance of each unique TCRbeta CDR3 rearrangement, sequence reads were collapsed and filtered. For each sample, productive Simpson clonality was calculated by taking the square root of Simpson's diversity index across productive rearrangements. Drawn from immuneACCESS, this table holds only the in-frame rearrangements with V and J called that TCRdb kept. Clones are partly lost; checked studies trace under half to an unresolved V gene and leave the rest unexplained. That table gives V, J and clone size, and the DNA gave D and trimming. In this sample the table shows 150,000 to 200,000 clones, 75% to 90% of which occur a single time. Around 0.77% of the sample is taken by the ten largest.

Comment on this clone: No cognate antigen has been identified for it. Per-base quality was not reported, and no clone a single base away is much larger than it.

The paper's findings and limits, for the study overall: The quantity of clinical and demographic metadata differed by source and by participant and was supplied without curation.

In the prospective study, participants were roughly 18 to 100 years old, resided in about 25 geographic areas of the United States, and were enrolled through a virtual design. To assign participants to cohorts, the prospective study relied on clinical history that participants themselves reported in a screening survey and a study questionnaire. For ImmuneRACE Cohort 3, a participant was defined as recovered based on two consecutive negative NP/OP PCR tests, clearance by a healthcare professional, or resolution of symptoms. In the prospective study, whole blood, serum and a nasopharyngeal or oropharyngeal swab were collected from each participant by mobile phlebotomists. Prospective study participants could optionally give additional blood draws and questionnaires over an approximately 2-month period. Before DNA extraction, prospective study blood samples were shipped either frozen or at room temperature.

Spanning cysteine to phenylalanine, the CDR3 consists of 15 amino acids. Here the CDR3 DNA is all that survives: 45 bases in frame from base 1. Unmatched junction bases come to 2, with V trimmed by 0 bases and J by 4 bases. The germline V gene gives CDR1 as KGHSH and CDR2 as LQKENI. This TCR was recovered from a woman younger than 35 who had recovered from COVID-19. Sequenced input: PBMCs or T cells enriched from blood (not recorded which). Rearrangement joined TRBV18 to TRBJ1-2; TRBD1 fits 10 bases in the junction. The CDR3 protein: CASSPPRTGGYGYTF. The sequenced DNA is TGTGCCAGCTCACCACCGCGGACAGGGGGCTATGGCTACACCTTC.